This is a list of T cell receptor beta chains from one sample in a study of cytomegalovirus exposure and HLA in healthy donors. TCRdb keeps only in-frame clones here, not all; method: immunoSEQ multiplex PCR. Among 100,000 to 150,000 clones, 70% to 80% were seen once, and the ten largest hold 1.4% to 1.5%. The sample consisted of PBMCs. These TCRs come from a female donor in good health and CMV-seronegative. CDR3s include the opening cysteine and the closing phenylalanine or tryptophan. The order of the fields is V gene, D gene, clone size, J gene, CDR3 DNA, CDR3 protein. D genes are given only for firm matches. A clone size is listed for some rows: how often the clone was seen (once, few, many), or a class if it is expanded.

TRBV4-1	TRBD1	.	TRBJ2-3	TGCGCCAGCAGCCAAGACCCAGGGGGCTCGGTAGATACGCAGTATTTT	CASSQDPGGSVDTQYF
TRBV5-4	TRBD2	.	TRBJ2-1	TGTGCCAGCAGAGATCCGGGACTAGCGGATTACAATGAGCAGTTCTTC	CASRDPGLADYNEQFF
TRBV5-4	TRBD1	.	TRBJ1-4	TGTGCCAGCAGCTTGGACAGGGGTCTCGAAAAACTGTTTTTT	CASSLDRGLEKLFF
TRBV5-8	TRBD2	.	TRBJ2-2	TGTGCCAGCAGCTTGGGCCTAGCGGTGAACACCGGGGAGCTGTTTTTT	CASSLGLAVNTGELFF
TRBV5-8	.	.	TRBJ2-2	TGTGCCAGCAGCCCCCCCACAGGGATCACCGGGGAGCTGTTTTTT	CASSPPTGITGELFF
TRBV4-2	.	.	TRBJ2-1	TGTGCCAGCAGCCAAGCAGTCCGGAGCAATGAGCAGTTCTTC	CASSQAVRSNEQFF
TRBV4-2	TRBD2	.	TRBJ2-7	TGTGCCAGCAGCCAGCTCGGACTAGCGGGAGCCTACGAGCAGTACTTC	CASSQLGLAGAYEQYF
TRBV7-3	.	few	TRBJ1-1	TGTGCCAGCAGCTTAATCGGTGCGGTGGAGGCTTTCTTT	CASSLIGAVEAFF
TRBV28	TRBD1	.	TRBJ1-4	TGTGCCAGCAGTACAGGGGTGCCTAATGAAAAACTGTTTTTT	CASSTGVPNEKLFF
TRBV19	.	.	TRBJ1-1	TGTGCCAGTAGTATTCGGGTGAACACTGAAGCTTTCTTT	CASSIRVNTEAFF
TRBV6-6	.	.	TRBJ2-5	TGTGCCAGCAGTTACTGGGGCGTCCCAAGGACCCAGTACTTC	CASSYWGVPRTQYF
TRBV7-2	TRBD1	few	TRBJ2-7	TGTGCCAGCAGCTTAGATGGGACAGGGTCCTACGAGCAGTACTTC	CASSLDGTGSYEQYF
TRBV7-2	.	.	TRBJ2-7	TGTGCCAGCAGCCCGGGGGGCGGGAGTTTCAACGAGCAGTACTTC	CASSPGGGSFNEQYF
TRBV4-1	TRBD1	.	TRBJ2-7	TGCGCCAGCAGCCAAGCCAGCCTGGACAGGGGTGTATACTTC	CASSQASLDRGVYF
TRBV28	TRBD2	.	TRBJ2-3	TGTGCCAGCAGTTTGGGCGGGAGTAATACAGATACGCAGTATTTT	CASSLGGSNTDTQYF
TRBV28	.	.	TRBJ2-5	TGTGCCAGCAGTGTTCTAGAAAGACAAGAGACCCAGTACTTC	CASSVLERQETQYF
TRBV7-3	TRBD2	.	TRBJ2-5	TGTGCCAGCAGTATACTAGCGGGGAGTCAAGAGACCCAGTACTTC	CASSILAGSQETQYF
TRBV27	.	.	TRBJ2-2	TGTGCCAGCAGTCTAACGAACACCGGGGAGCTGTTTTTT	CASSLTNTGELFF
TRBV19	TRBD1	once	TRBJ1-5	TGTGCCAGTAGACTGGGACAGTATAATCAGCCCCAGCATTTT	CASRLGQYNQPQHF
TRBV5-5	TRBD1	.	TRBJ2-7	TGTGCCAGCAGCCGAGACAGGGGAAGCTACGAGCAGTACTTC	CASSRDRGSYEQYF
TRBV29-1	.	.	TRBJ2-7	TGCAGCGCCCTTATCGAGACTGGTCGGGCCTACGAGCAGTACTTC	CSALIETGRAYEQYF
TRBV6-1	.	.	TRBJ1-2	TGTGCCAGCAGTGAAGTATTGGCCGCAAACTATGGCTACACCTTC	CASSEVLAANYGYTF
TRBV5-1	.	.	TRBJ2-7	TGCGCCAGCAGCTTGATCGGGGGTAGATCCTACGAGCAGTACTTC	CASSLIGGRSYEQYF
TRBV10-3	TRBD1	.	TRBJ1-1	TGTGCCATCAGTGAAAGGGACAGGGGAGATGAAGCTTTCTTT	CAISERDRGDEAFF
TRBV30	TRBD1	few	TRBJ1-2	TGTGCCTGGAGCGGAACCCGGACAGGGGGCTATGGCTACACCTTC	CAWSGTRTGGYGYTF
TRBV19	.	.	TRBJ2-7	TGTGCCAGTAGTATAGTAGGGGCTCGACACGAGCAGTACTTC	CASSIVGARHEQYF
TRBV28	TRBD1	.	TRBJ2-7	TGTGCCAGCAGTTCCGGACAGGAGTCCTACGAGCAGTACTTC	CASSSGQESYEQYF
TRBV6-1	.	once	TRBJ2-7	TGTGCCAGCGCCATGGGCGGAGGGTCCTACGAGCAGTACTTC	CASAMGGGSYEQYF
TRBV6-1	TRBD1	.	TRBJ2-1	TGTGCCAGCAGTGAAGCAGTGCGGGACAGGGGCGAGCAGTTCTTC	CASSEAVRDRGEQFF
TRBV7-2	TRBD2	.	TRBJ2-5	TGTGCCAGCAGCTTAAGCGGGAAAGAGACCCAGTACTTC	CASSLSGKETQYF
TRBV6-6	TRBD1	.	TRBJ1-1	TGTGCCAGCAGATCCATAGGGACAGGGTCGAACACTGAAGCTTTCTTT	CASRSIGTGSNTEAFF
TRBV6-4	TRBD2	.	TRBJ2-1	TGTGCCAGCAGTGACACGGGAGGGCCCTCCTACAATGAGCAGTTCTTC	CASSDTGGPSYNEQFF
TRBV29-1	TRBD2	.	TRBJ2-2	TGCAGCGTTGAAGTGGCTAGCGGGAGGGGCTACGGGGAGCTGTTTTTT	CSVEVASGRGYGELFF
TRBV28	TRBD1	once	TRBJ2-2	TGTGCCAGCAGTTTGTACAGGGGGCAAAGCACCGGGGAGCTGTTTTTT	CASSLYRGQSTGELFF
TRBV5-1	TRBD2	.	TRBJ2-1	TGCGCCAGCAGCTTGACGGGAGGGCTATCCTACAATGAGCAGTTCTTC	CASSLTGGLSYNEQFF
TRBV7-2	.	once	TRBJ1-4	TGTGCCAGCAGCCCCAGGGTGCAATTTGAAAAACTGTTTTTT	CASSPRVQFEKLFF
TRBV9	.	.	TRBJ2-1	TGTGCCAGCAGCGTTGGTAGCTCCTACAATGAGCAGTTCTTC	CASSVGSSYNEQFF
TRBV5-1	TRBD2	.	TRBJ2-3	TGCGCCAGCAGCATTCTAGCGGGAGGGAGAGATACGCAGTATTTT	CASSILAGGRDTQYF
TRBV4-3	.	.	TRBJ1-4	TGCGCCAGCAGCCAAGAGCGGACAGTTGTAAATGAAAAACTGTTTTTT	CASSQERTVVNEKLFF
TRBV7-3	TRBD2	.	TRBJ2-1	TGTGCCAGCAGCGCCGAGGGACTAGCGGGCAATGAGCAGTTCTTC	CASSAEGLAGNEQFF
TRBV15	TRBD1	few	TRBJ1-5	TGTGCCACCAGCAGCCTAGGGGCAGGGGGTAATCAGCCCCAGCATTTT	CATSSLGAGGNQPQHF
TRBV6-6	.	.	TRBJ1-1	TGTGCCAGCAGTTACGGTGGCGAAGCTTTCTTT	CASSYGGEAFF
TRBV11-2	.	.	TRBJ1-3	TGTGCCAGCAGCCCTTCGGCAGGGGCTGGAAACACCATATATTTT	CASSPSAGAGNTIYF
TRBV7-9	.	once	TRBJ2-7	TGTGCCAGCAGCTCCGAGGTCTACGAGCAGTACTTC	CASSSEVYEQYF
TRBV5-1	TRBD2	.	TRBJ2-3	TGCGCCAGCAGCTTGGGAGCGGGAACCTCCACAGATACGCAGTATTTT	CASSLGAGTSTDTQYF
TRBV2	TRBD1	.	TRBJ2-3	TGTGCCAGCACCGGGACAGGGGGGGTTACGCAGTATTTT	CASTGTGGVTQYF
TRBV7-7	.	few	TRBJ2-2	TGTGCCAGCAGCTTAGGCCCGAAGGGGGCCGGGGAGCTGTTTTTT	CASSLGPKGAGELFF